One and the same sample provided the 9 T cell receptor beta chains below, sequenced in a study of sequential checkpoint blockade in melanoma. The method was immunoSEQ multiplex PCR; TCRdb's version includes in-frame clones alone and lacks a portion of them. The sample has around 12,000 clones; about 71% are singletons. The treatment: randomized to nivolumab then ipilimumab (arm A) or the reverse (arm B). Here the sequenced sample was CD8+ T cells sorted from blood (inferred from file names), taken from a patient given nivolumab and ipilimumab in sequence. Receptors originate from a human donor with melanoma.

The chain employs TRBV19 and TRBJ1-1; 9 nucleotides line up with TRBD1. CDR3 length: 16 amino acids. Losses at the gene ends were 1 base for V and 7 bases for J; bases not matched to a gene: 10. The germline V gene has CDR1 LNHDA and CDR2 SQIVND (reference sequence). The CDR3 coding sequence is TGTGCCAGTAGTATAGTCTTCCGGGACAGGGAGGATGAAGCTTTCTTT. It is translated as CASSIVFRDREDEAFF.

For the CDR3, the DNA is TGTGCCAGCCGGACTAGCGGGAGTAATGAGCAGTTCTTC. Amino acids: CASRTSGSNEQFF. The chain carries TRBV11-2 and TRBJ2-1; the match to TRBD2 covers 13 bases. CDR1 and CDR2 from the germline V gene are SGHAT and FQNNGV. After removal of 8 bases from V and 7 bases from J, the junction contained 2 bases not matched to a gene. The CDR3 runs to 13 residues.

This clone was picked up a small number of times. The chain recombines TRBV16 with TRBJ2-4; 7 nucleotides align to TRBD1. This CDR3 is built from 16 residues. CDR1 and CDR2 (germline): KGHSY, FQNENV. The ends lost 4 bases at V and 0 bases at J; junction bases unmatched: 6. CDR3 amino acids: CASSPRTGVAKNIQYF. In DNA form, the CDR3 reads TGTGCCAGCAGCCCTCGGACAGGTGTAGCCAAAAACATTCAGTACTTC.

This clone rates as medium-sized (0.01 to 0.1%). CDR3 DNA sequence: TGTGCCAGCAGCCCTCCTCGTGGGCAGGGCCATTACAATGAGCAGTTCTTC. It specifies CASSPPRGQGHYNEQFF. The chain recombines TRBV7-9 with TRBJ2-1, with a tentative D call TRBD1 (5 bases). Per germline, CDR1 SEHNR and CDR2 FQNEAQ (reference sequence). The CDR3 has 17 residues. Trimming pared 5 bases from V and 4 bases from J, leaving 21 bases between.

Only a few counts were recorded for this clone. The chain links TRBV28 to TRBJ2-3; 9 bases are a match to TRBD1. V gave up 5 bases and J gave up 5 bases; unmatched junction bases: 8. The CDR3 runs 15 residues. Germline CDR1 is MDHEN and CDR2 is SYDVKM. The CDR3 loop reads CASSRTGGSIDTQYF. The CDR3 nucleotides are TGTGCCAGCAGTAGAACAGGGGGCTCTATAGATACGCAGTATTTT.

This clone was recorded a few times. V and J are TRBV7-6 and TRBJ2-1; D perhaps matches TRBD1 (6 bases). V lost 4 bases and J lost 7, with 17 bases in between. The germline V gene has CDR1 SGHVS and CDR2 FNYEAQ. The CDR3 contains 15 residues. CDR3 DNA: TGTGCCAGCAGCTCAAGTGGGGGCCCTCCGAATGAGCAGTTCTTC. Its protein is CASSSSGGPPNEQFF.

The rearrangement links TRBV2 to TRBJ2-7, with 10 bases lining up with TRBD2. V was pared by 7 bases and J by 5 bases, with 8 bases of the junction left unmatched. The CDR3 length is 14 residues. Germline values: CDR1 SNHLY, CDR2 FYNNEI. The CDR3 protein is CASIRLAGVDEQYF. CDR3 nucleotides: TGTGCCAGCATACGGCTAGCGGGGGTGGACGAGCAGTACTTC.

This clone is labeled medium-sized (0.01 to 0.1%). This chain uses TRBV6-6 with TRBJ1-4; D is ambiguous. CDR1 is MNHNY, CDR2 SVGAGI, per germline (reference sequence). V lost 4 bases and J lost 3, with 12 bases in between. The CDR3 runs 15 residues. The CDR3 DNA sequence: TGTGCCAGCAGTTCCTTTTATGCGGCTAATGAAAAACTGTTTTTT. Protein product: CASSSFYAANEKLFF.

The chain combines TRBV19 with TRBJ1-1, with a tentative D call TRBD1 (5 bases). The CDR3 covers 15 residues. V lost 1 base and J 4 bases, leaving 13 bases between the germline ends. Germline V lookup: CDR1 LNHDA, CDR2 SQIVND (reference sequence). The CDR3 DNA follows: TGTGCCAGTAGTATAGTCCAGGGCCACGGCACTGAAGCTTTCTTT. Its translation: CASSIVQGHGTEAFF.